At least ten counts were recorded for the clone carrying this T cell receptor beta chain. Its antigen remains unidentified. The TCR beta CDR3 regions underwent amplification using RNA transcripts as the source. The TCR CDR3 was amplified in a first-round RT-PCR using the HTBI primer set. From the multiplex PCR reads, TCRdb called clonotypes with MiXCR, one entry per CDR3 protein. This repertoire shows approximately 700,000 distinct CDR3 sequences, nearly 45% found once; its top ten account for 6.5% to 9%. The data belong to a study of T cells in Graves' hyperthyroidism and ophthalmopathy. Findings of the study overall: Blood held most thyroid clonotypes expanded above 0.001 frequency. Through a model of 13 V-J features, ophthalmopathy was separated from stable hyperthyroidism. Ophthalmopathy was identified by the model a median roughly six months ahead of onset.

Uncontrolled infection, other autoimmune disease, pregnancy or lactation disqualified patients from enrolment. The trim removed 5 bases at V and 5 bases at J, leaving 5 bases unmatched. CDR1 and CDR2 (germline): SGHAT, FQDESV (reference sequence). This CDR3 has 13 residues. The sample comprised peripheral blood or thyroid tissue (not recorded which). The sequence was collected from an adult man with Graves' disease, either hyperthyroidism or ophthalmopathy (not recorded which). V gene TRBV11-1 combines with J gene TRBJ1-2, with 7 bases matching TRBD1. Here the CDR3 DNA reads TGTGCCAGCAGCCGCGGGACAGCTTATGGCTACACCTTC. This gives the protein CASSRGTAYGYTF. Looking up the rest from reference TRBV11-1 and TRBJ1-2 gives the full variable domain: EAEVAQSPRYKITEKSQAVAFWCDPISGHATLYWYRQILGQGPELLVQFQDESVVDDSQLPKDRFSAERLKGVDSTLKIQPAELGDSAMYLCASSRGTAYGYTFGSGTRLTVV.